Listed here are 27 T cell receptor beta chains from one sample, sequenced in a study of blood T cell repertoires in COVID-19. Assay: immunoSEQ multiplex PCR; the TCRdb copy retains only in-frame clones and omits some. The data hold more than 200,000 clones, with 70% to 90% observed a single time. The sample consisted of PBMCs or T cells enriched from blood (not recorded which). The receptors come from a woman between 50 and 59 years old who had recovered from COVID-19.

V and J are TRBV5-1 and TRBJ2-7; possible D gene TRBD2, 5 bases. The V gene lost 1 base and the J gene lost 3 bases, with 11 bases spanning the gap. Looked up from germline, CDR1 is SGHRS and CDR2 is YFSETQ. The CDR3 length is 14 residues. The CDR3 is CASSLSGESYEQYF. The CDR3 nucleotides read TGCGCCAGCAGCTTGTCCGGGGAAAGCTACGAGCAGTACTTC. Full variable domain (rest looked up from reference TRBV5-1 and TRBJ2-7): KAGVTQTPRYLIKTRGQQVTLSCSPISGHRSVSWYQQTPGQGLQFLFEYFSETQRNKGNFPGRFSGRQFSNSRSEMNVSTLELGDSALYLCASSLSGESYEQYFGPGTRLTVT.

This rearrangement joins TRBV2 to TRBJ1-5, with unresolved D. V was pared by 4 bases and J by 5 bases, with 9 bases between. The germline CDR1 and CDR2 sequences are SNHLY and FYNNEI. This CDR3 has 13 amino acids. CDR3 sequence reads: CASSASFDQPQHF. CDR3 coding DNA: TGTGCCAGCAGTGCGTCGTTCGATCAGCCCCAGCATTTT.

This clone occurred a few times. The chain is built from TRBV14 and TRBJ2-7; D is unclear. In germline, CDR1 is SGHDN, CDR2 FVKESK. Trimming cost V 4 bases and J 2 bases, with 12 bases left between them. The CDR3 is made up of 14 amino acids. The CDR3 DNA reads TGTGCCAGCAGCCTCAGGTCTCCGGCCTACGAGCAGTACTTC. Translated: CASSLRSPAYEQYF.

The chain carries TRBV5-1 and TRBJ2-7; 9 bases align to TRBD1. Trimming removed 0 bases from V and 3 bases from J; junction bases left unmatched: 1. Looked up from germline, CDR1 is SGHRS and CDR2 is YFSETQ. The CDR3 is 14 residues long. CDR3 sequence reads: CASSLADRGYEQYF. The DNA for the CDR3 is TGCGCCAGCAGCTTGGCGGACAGGGGCTACGAGCAGTACTTC.

The rearrangement uses TRBV19 and TRBJ1-6; 10 bases match TRBD1. There are 15 residues in the CDR3. The V gene end was trimmed by 2 bases and the J gene end by 7 bases; junction bases not matched to a gene: 2. From germline, CDR1 is LNHDA and CDR2 SQIVND (reference sequence). CDR3 DNA: TGTGCCAGTAGTATAACGGGACAGGGGAATTCACCCCTCCACTTT. Protein: CASSITGQGNSPLHF. The entire variable domain, with the rest obtained from reference TRBV19 and TRBJ1-6, is as follows: DGGITQSPKYLFRKEGQNVTLSCEQNLNHDAMYWYRQDPGQGLRLIYYSQIVNDFQKGDIAEGYSVSREKKESFPLTVTSAQKNPTAFYLCASSITGQGNSPLHFGNGTRLTVT.

J is TRBJ2-7 and V is TRBV30, with D perhaps matching TRBD2 (5 bases). This CDR3 is 17 amino acids long. From germline, CDR1 is GTSNPN and CDR2 SVGIG (reference sequence). Trimming stripped 3 bases from V and 0 bases from J, with 21 bases between. CDR3 sequence: CAWRRILGVTLSYEQYF. The DNA for the CDR3 is TGTGCCTGGAGGCGGATACTCGGGGTAACCCTCTCCTACGAGCAGTACTTC.

A single count supports this clone. The CDR3 DNA sequence: TGCAGCGGGTATAGCGGGGGATCTTACGAGCAGTACTTC. Its protein product is CSGYSGGSYEQYF. V gene TRBV29-1 combines with J gene TRBJ2-7; TRBD2 matches 9 bases. The CDR3 consists of 13 residues. The germline V gene encodes CDR1 SQVTM and CDR2 ANQGSEA. Trimming took 7 bases from V and 4 from J; bases not matched to a gene: 8.

The chain uses TRBV21-1 and TRBJ1-3; the DNA was not used to check the table's D call, TRBD1. TRBV21-1 is deemed a pseudogene. This CDR3 is built from 14 residues. CDR3 DNA: TGTGCCAGCAGCAAATGTTACACAAGAAACACCATATATTTT. Translated: CASSKCYTRNTIYF.

The chain links TRBV5-1 to TRBJ2-7; 11 nucleotides align to TRBD1. Trimming removed 1 base from V and 6 bases from J; junction bases left unmatched: 3. CDR3 length: 14 amino acids. In germline, CDR1 is SGHRS, CDR2 YFSETQ. DNA for the CDR3: TGCGCCAGCAGCTTGCGGACAGGGGGCTCCGAGCAGTACTTC. Its translation: CASSLRTGGSEQYF.

The J gene is TRBJ2-1, the V gene TRBV28; 10 nucleotides match TRBD2. The CDR3 is 16 residues long. CDR1 is MDHEN and CDR2 is SYDVKM in the germline V gene. J gave up 4 bases and V 8 bases, and 11 bases lay outside the gene matches. Here the CDR3 DNA reads TGTGCCAGCGCCTCGGCGTCTAGCGGGAGTTACAATGAGCAGTTCTTC. As protein: CASASASSGSYNEQFF.

The chain combines TRBV10-3 with TRBJ1-3; D is possibly TRBD1 (6 bases). The length of the CDR3 is 13 residues. Germline V gene lookup returns CDR1 ENHRY and CDR2 SYGVKD. Trimming removed 6 bases at V and 2 bases at J, with 8 bases between. The CDR3 loop is CAISRGPGNTIYF. CDR3 in DNA: TGTGCCATCAGCAGGGGACCTGGAAACACCATATATTTT.

The V and J genes are TRBV24-1 and TRBJ1-2, with no clear D. This CDR3 is 11 amino acids long. Germline lookup yields CDR1 KGHDR and CDR2 SFDVKD. Deletions cut 3 bases from V and 9 bases from J, with 7 bases between. The CDR3 nucleotides are TGTGCCACCAGTGATCACAGCCGCTACACCTTC. It translates to CATSDHSRYTF.

The chain joins TRBV14 to TRBJ1-2, with TRBD1 as a possible D gene (6 bases). The CDR3 contains 15 residues. Trimming shortened V by 3 bases and J by 8 bases, and 19 bases separated the two germline ends. Germline V gene lookup returns CDR1 SGHDN and CDR2 FVKESK. The DNA of the CDR3 is TGTGCCAGCAGCCAGGGGGACAAGGCCACCAGGGGCTACACCTTC. This gives the protein CASSQGDKATRGYTF. Full variable domain (outside the CDR3, taken from reference TRBV14 and TRBJ1-2): EAGVTQFPSHSVIEKGQTVTLRCDPISGHDNLYWYRRVMGKEIKFLLHFVKESKQDESGMPNNRFLAERTGGTYSTLKVQPAELEDSGVYFCASSQGDKATRGYTFGSGTRLTVV.

The V and J genes are TRBV7-3 and TRBJ1-6; D is unclear. V was trimmed by 1 base and J by 11 bases, leaving 15 bases between them. The germline CDR1 and CDR2 sequences are SGHTA and FQGTGA. This CDR3 region has 15 residues. CDR3 nucleotides: TGTGCCAGCAGCTTAAACGGGTTAGAAGGCGCACCCCTCCACTTT. It codes for CASSLNGLEGAPLHF.

The V call is TRBV19, the J call TRBJ1-1; D remains ambiguous. The ends were cut back, 3 bases at V and 1 base at J, with 21 bases in the middle. The CDR3 has 18 residues. CDR1 and CDR2 (germline): LNHDA, SQIVND (reference sequence). As DNA, the CDR3 is TGTGCCAGTAGTATGGAAATGGGCATGCAGGATTGGAACACTGAAGCTTTCTTT. Translated: CASSMEMGMQDWNTEAFF.

The V gene is TRBV15, the J gene TRBJ1-3; D is ambiguous. Trimming took 0 bases from V and 0 from J, leaving 9 bases between them. The CDR3 length is 16 residues. The germline V gene has CDR1 LNHNV and CDR2 YYDKDF (reference sequence). The CDR3 DNA reads TGTGCCACCAGCAGAGATCACACGAACTCTGGAAACACCATATATTTT. This codes for CATSRDHTNSGNTIYF.

The J gene is TRBJ2-3, the V gene TRBV10-2, with 15 positions matching TRBD2. Germline-derived CDR1 and CDR2 are WSHSY and SAAADI. With V trimmed by 4 bases and J by 1 base, 9 bases remained unmatched. This CDR3 region has 19 residues. The CDR3: CASSGPGLAGGPGTDTQYF. As DNA, the CDR3 is TGCGCCAGCAGTGGGCCCGGACTAGCGGGAGGGCCGGGCACAGATACGCAGTATTTT.

The chain couples TRBV5-1 to TRBJ2-7, with 8 bases matching TRBD1. This CDR3 has 14 amino acids. Germline lookup yields CDR1 SGHRS and CDR2 YFSETQ. Trimming cost V 3 bases and J 2 bases; bases outside gene matches: 4. The CDR3 nucleotides are TGCGCCAGCAGCTCCTACAGGGGGACCTACGAGCAGTACTTC. Its translation: CASSSYRGTYEQYF.

This rearrangement joins TRBV3-1 (or the pseudogene TRBV3-2) to TRBJ1-5; TRBD1 matches at 8 bases. The length of the CDR3 is 14 residues. In germline, CDR1 is LGHDT, CDR2 YNNKEL (reference sequence). The V gene end was trimmed by 3 bases and the J gene end by 7 bases; junction bases not matched to a gene: 5. CDR3 nucleotides: TGTGCCAGCAGCCATGGACAGGGAGGGCAGCCCCAGCATTTT. As protein: CASSHGQGGQPQHF.

The V gene is TRBV5-1, the J gene TRBJ2-2, with 9 bases identical to TRBD1. Unmatched junction bases numbered 4, after V lost 0 bases and J lost 4 bases. CDR3 length: 16 amino acids. The germline V gene has CDR1 SGHRS and CDR2 YFSETQ. In DNA form, the CDR3 reads TGCGCCAGCAGCTTGGAACAGGGGGCAGGCACCGGGGAGCTGTTTTTT. Translated: CASSLEQGAGTGELFF. The complete variable domain, with remaining parts taken from reference TRBV5-1 and TRBJ2-2, reads KAGVTQTPRYLIKTRGQQVTLSCSPISGHRSVSWYQQTPGQGLQFLFEYFSETQRNKGNFPGRFSGRQFSNSRSEMNVSTLELGDSALYLCASSLEQGAGTGELFFGEGSRLTVL.

V and J are TRBV28 and TRBJ1-2; possibly TRBD1 for D (5 bases). V was pared by 7 bases and J by 6 bases, with 12 bases between. The germline V gene has CDR1 MDHEN and CDR2 SYDVKM. This CDR3 comprises 12 residues. The CDR3 reads CASNRGFDGYTF. CDR3 in DNA: TGTGCCAGCAATAGGGGATTCGATGGCTACACCTTC.

The V and J genes are TRBV5-4 and TRBJ2-7; possibly TRBD1 for D (6 bases). CDR3 length: 16 amino acids. Trimming removed 1 base from V and 3 bases from J, with 17 bases in between. Germline V CDR1 and CDR2: SGHNT, YYREEE (reference sequence). As DNA, the CDR3 is TGTGCCAGCAGCTTGACGTCTGGGACAACAGTCTACGAGCAGTACTTC. Translating gives CASSLTSGTTVYEQYF.

The gene calls are TRBV18 and TRBJ1-4; 7 bases agree with TRBD1. This CDR3 is built from 17 residues. CDR1 and CDR2 from the germline V gene are KGHSH and LQKENI. With V trimmed by 4 bases and J by 0 bases, 8 bases remained unmatched. CDR3 sequence: CASSLGRTGATNEKLFF. The CDR3 DNA sequence: TGTGCCAGCTCACTGGGACGGACAGGAGCAACTAATGAAAAACTGTTTTTT. Combining the CDR3 with reference TRBV18 and TRBJ1-4 gives the whole variable domain NAGVMQNPRHLVRRRGQEARLRCSPMKGHSHVYWYRQLPEEGLKFMVYLQKENIIDESGMPKERFSAEFPKEGPSILRIQQVVRGDSAAYFCASSLGRTGATNEKLFFGSGTQLSVL.

J is TRBJ1-2 and V is TRBV27; D is undetermined. This CDR3 contains 15 residues. Per germline, CDR1 MNHEY and CDR2 SMNVEV (reference sequence). V gave up 0 bases and J gave up 4 bases, with 12 bases separating them. CDR3 sequence: CASSLSNSLGYGYTF. CDR3 in DNA: TGTGCCAGCAGTTTATCGAACAGTCTGGGCTATGGCTACACCTTC.

In regard to this clone: This same CDR3 is encoded by further DNA sequences in the sample. For the CDR3, the DNA is TGTGCCAGCAGCCCGGGCGGAGGGTACAATGAGCAGTTCTTC. Its translation is CASSPGGGYNEQFF. This sequence joins TRBV7-3 and TRBJ2-1, with D possibly matching TRBD2 (6 bases). From germline, CDR1 is SGHTA and CDR2 FQGTGA. V was cut by 5 bases and J by 4 bases, with 12 bases left in between. There are 14 residues in the CDR3. Full variable domain (outside the CDR3, taken from reference TRBV7-3 and TRBJ2-1): GAGVSQTPSNKVTEKGKYVELRCDPISGHTALYWYRQSLGQGPEFLIYFQGTGAADDSGLPNDRFFAVRPEGSVSTLKIQRTERGDSAVYLCASSPGGGYNEQFFGPGTRLTVL.

The rearrangement uses TRBV28 and TRBJ1-2; 8 nucleotides agree with TRBD1. CDR1 MDHEN and CDR2 SYDVKM come from the germline V gene. Unmatched junction bases numbered 8, after V lost 7 bases and J lost 4 bases. CDR3 length equals 14 residues. The CDR3 DNA follows: TGTGCCAGCACAAAACGGACAGGGCTCTATGGCTACACCTTC. The encoded protein is CASTKRTGLYGYTF.

The chain is built from TRBV7-9 and TRBJ1-2, with a weak D call TRBD1 (5 bases). Germline V gene sequence: CDR1 SEHNR, CDR2 FQNEAQ (reference sequence). V lost 8 bases and J lost 3, with 10 bases in between. CDR3 length: 12 amino acids. In DNA, the CDR3 is TGTGCCAGCGGTAGGGGTTACTATGGCTACACCTTC. Translation gives CASGRGYYGYTF.